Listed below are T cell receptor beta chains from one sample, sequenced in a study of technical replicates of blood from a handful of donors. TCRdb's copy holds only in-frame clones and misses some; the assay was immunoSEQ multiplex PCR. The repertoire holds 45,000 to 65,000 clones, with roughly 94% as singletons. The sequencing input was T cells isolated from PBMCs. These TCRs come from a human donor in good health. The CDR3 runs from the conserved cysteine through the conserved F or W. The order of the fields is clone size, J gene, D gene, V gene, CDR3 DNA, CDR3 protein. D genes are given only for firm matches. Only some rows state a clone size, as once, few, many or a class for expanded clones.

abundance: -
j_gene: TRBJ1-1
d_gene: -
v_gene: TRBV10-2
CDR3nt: TGCGCCAGCAGCCCTAACCTTTACAGGAACACTGAAGCTTTCTTT
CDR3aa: CASSPNLYRNTEAFF

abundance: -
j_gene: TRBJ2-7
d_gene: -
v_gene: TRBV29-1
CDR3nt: TGCAGCGGGGGTACTAGGGCCATGGACGAGCAGTACTTC
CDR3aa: CSGGTRAMDEQYF

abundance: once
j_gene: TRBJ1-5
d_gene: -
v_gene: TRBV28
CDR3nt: TGTGCCAGCGGCCGGGTCGGTAGCAATCAGCCCCAGCATTTT
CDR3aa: CASGRVGSNQPQHF

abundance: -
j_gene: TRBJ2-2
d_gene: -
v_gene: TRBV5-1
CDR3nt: TGCGCCAGCAGCTTAATGAGCCGGGAGTTCAACACCGGGGAGCTGTTTTTT
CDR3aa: CASSLMSREFNTGELFF

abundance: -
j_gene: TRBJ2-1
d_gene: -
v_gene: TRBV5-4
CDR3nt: TGTGCCAGCAGCTTGGACAACAATGAGCAGTTCTTC
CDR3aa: CASSLDNNEQFF

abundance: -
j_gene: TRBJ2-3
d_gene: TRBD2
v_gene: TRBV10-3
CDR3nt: TGTGCCATCAGTGACCCGTCAGCGGGGGGCACAGATACGCAGTATTTT
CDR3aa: CAISDPSAGGTDTQYF

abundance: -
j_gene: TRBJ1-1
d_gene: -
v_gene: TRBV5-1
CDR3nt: TGCGCCAGCAGCTGGGCGGGCACTGAAGCTTTCTTT
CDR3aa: CASSWAGTEAFF

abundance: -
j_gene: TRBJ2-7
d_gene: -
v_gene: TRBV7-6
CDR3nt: TGTGCCAGCAGCTCCTCAACAGGGCCTAGCTCCTACGAGCAGTACTTC
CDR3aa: CASSSSTGPSSYEQYF

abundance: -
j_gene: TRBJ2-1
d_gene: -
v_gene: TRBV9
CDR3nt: TGTGCCAGCAGCGTAGCAGGACTCACCGACTACAATGAGCAGTTCTTC
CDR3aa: CASSVAGLTDYNEQFF

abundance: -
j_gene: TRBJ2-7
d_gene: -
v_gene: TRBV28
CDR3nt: TGTGCCAGCAGTTTATTGGAGGACGGCTACTACGAGCAGTACTTC
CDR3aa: CASSLLEDGYYEQYF

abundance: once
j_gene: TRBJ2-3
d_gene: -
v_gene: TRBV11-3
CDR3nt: TGTGCCAGCAGCTTAGATCGAGACACAGATACGCAGTATTTT
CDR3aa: CASSLDRDTDTQYF

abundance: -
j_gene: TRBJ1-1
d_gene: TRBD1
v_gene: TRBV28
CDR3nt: TGTGCCAGCTCATACCCGCGGGACAGGGGTGGCACTGAAGCTTTCTTT
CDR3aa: CASSYPRDRGGTEAFF

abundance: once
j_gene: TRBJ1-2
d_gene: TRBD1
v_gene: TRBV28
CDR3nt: TGTGCCAGCAGTTTGCCCCTTCTGACAGGGAACTATGGCTACACCTTC
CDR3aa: CASSLPLLTGNYGYTF

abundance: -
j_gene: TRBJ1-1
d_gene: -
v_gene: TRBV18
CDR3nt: TGTGCCAGCTCACCCACGAATTACGTTAGTGAAGCTTTCTTT
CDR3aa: CASSPTNYVSEAFF

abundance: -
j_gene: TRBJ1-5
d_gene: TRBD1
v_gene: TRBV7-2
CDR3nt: TGTGCCAGCAGCTTAGAGGACAGGGGAGGCTTTCGCAATCAGCCCCAGCATTTT
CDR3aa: CASSLEDRGGFRNQPQHF

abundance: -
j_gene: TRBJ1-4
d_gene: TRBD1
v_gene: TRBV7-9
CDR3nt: TGTGCCAGCAGCTGGGGACAGGGAGAAGAAAAACTGTTTTTT
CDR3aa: CASSWGQGEEKLFF

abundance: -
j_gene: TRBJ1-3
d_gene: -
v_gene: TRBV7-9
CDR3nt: TGTGCCAGCAGCTTCGAACTCTCCGGAAACACCATATATTTT
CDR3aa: CASSFELSGNTIYF

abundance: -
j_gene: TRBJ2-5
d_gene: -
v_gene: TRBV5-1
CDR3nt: TGCGCCAGCAGCTTGAGTCCGGCTAGTCAAGAGACCCAGTACTTC
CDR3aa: CASSLSPASQETQYF

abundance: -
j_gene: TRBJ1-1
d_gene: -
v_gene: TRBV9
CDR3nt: TGTGCCAGCAGCCCCTTTGCGGGTTTGACTGAAGCTTTCTTT
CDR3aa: CASSPFAGLTEAFF

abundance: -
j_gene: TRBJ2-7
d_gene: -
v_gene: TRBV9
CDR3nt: TGTGCCAGCAGCGTAGGGCTAGTCCTAGACGAGCAGTACTTC
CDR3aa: CASSVGLVLDEQYF